What follows describes a single T cell receptor (beta chain). The antigen is undetermined. The data are from a study of cytomegalovirus exposure and HLA in healthy donors. Whole-study findings and limits: A missense DCLRE1C variant was associated with V- and J-gene trimming of TCR beta chains in a later analysis, and an independent cohort replicated the association. Data from an earlier analysis indicated that most TCR beta V segments were productive either about 87% or about 30% of the time. Most TCR sequences showed up rarely, but some public TCRs showed up in many donors.

The PCR ran on 60 Vbeta and 13 Jbeta primers. As handled by the study authors: Later, an analysis found about 80 million unique TCR beta chains, and 8.5 million to 14 million of these were shared. TCRdb keeps only in-frame clones here, not all; method: immunoSEQ multiplex PCR. V, J and clone size are those of that table, while D and trimming were read from the DNA. The top ten hold over 9.5% of the sample, which has about 37,000 clones, approximately 82% seen once. This sequence was found in a woman under 30 in good health and CMV-seropositive. The sample was PBMCs.

The chain's CDR3 is CASSLVGGYNSPLHF. The CDR3 DNA is TGTGCCAGCAGCTTAGTGGGGGGCTATAATTCACCCCTCCACTTT. The chain joins TRBV7-2 to TRBJ1-6; the D gene is possibly TRBD1 (5 bases). CDR3 length: 15 amino acids. The germline V gene has CDR1 SGHTA and CDR2 FQGNSA. V was shortened by 1 base and J by 3 bases, with 7 bases between the two germline ends.